This record looks at one T cell receptor (beta chain) sequence and its context. This clone appeared a few times. It has no known antigen specificity. The record has no base qualities; no much larger clone is one base away. This sample was included in a study of cytomegalovirus exposure and HLA in healthy donors (dated by TCRdb to 2016 to 2017). Turning to the overall study: An earlier analysis of some 620 of the donors reported 250 to 300 Gb of sequence data and 117 million unique TCR beta sequences obtained from 150 million to 200 million T cells. Roughly 290 gigabases of sequencing data and around 85 million unique TCR sequences made up an early release that covered around 640 HLA-typed donors. Of the roughly 400 genotyped donors, about 80% fell in the genetic ancestry cluster associated with self-reported Caucasian donors. The study aimed to test whether signatures of past pathogen exposure could be identified by cataloging public T cell receptors. The study used immunosequencing to profile the T cell repertoires of approximately 640 subjects and linked those repertoires to cytomegalovirus serostatus. Along with the 666-subject first cohort, a separate validation cohort of over a hundred different subjects was used. The study combined high-throughput TCR immunosequencing, statistical association of individual TCRs with disease status, and machine learning to predict cytomegalovirus infection status. A later analysis re-examined previously published TCR beta repertoires from more than 650 donors and added high-resolution HLA genotyping to investigate patterns of TCR occurrence. The later analysis used no new phenotypic data to find candidate immune exposures, relying instead on TCR beta sequences and their occurrence across donors. An earlier analysis of 587 of the donors used high-throughput TCR beta sequencing to judge whether each TCR beta V gene segment behaved as functional or pseudogenic. Donor age, sex, ethnicity and CMV serostatus were compiled alongside the repertoire data. A later genetic analysis took genome-wide SNP genotypes for about three fifths of the 666 donors and used that subset as a discovery cohort. Every repertoire in the discovery cohort had been generated on one and the same sequencing platform. HLA typing covered class I and class II loci at four-digit resolution. The number of typed donors differed by locus: roughly 629-640 for A, B, C, DRB1 and DQB1; 500 to 550 for DQA1; about 600 for DPA1; and about 470 for DPB1. Because of strong linkage in the cohort, a few DR-DQ haplotypes were treated as single units for association and clustering. On average, about 240,000 unique TCR beta nucleotide sequences were sequenced per donor among about 400 genotyped donors of the cohort, with roughly 18% of those sequences being non-productive.

Receptor amplification or capture employed the immunoSEQ multiplex PCR assay. For the multiplex PCR, a mixture combining 60 forward primers for TCR Vbeta segments and 13 reverse primers for TCR Jbeta segments was used. A multiplex PCR assay on genomic DNA amplified the CDR3 region of rearranged TCR beta genes. The amplified TCR beta libraries were sequenced on the Illumina HiSeq System as 87-base-pair reads. Regarding the original processing steps: In a later analysis, 70 million to 95 million unique TCR beta chains were counted across the roughly 700 repertoires, and approximately 11 million of these chains were shared by at least two donors. A nearest-neighbor algorithm error-corrected the raw reads and collapsed the reads into unique sequences, merging closely related sequences to remove PCR and sequencing errors. V, D and J gene segments were assigned by aligning CDR3 sequences to IMGT reference sequences. For a sequence to be retained, a match of at least six nucleotides to both a V gene segment and a J gene segment was required. A rearrangement was called productive if the CDR3 had no stop codons and remained in frame with V and J, and every other rearrangement was called non-productive. Following IMGT convention, CDR3 was defined as the stretch from the second conserved V-encoded cysteine up to the conserved J-encoded phenylalanine. Sequences without an unambiguous match to a single V gene segment were excluded from the earlier analysis of about 600 of the donors. An earlier analysis of a few hundred of the donors classified V segments as functional when productive rearrangements were above 56.7% and as segregating when the standard deviation between donors was above 5%. A statistical classification framework was built to diagnose cytomegalovirus status from the catalog of TCR beta chain sequences. In a later analysis, TCR nucleotide sequences were compared against IMGT/GENE-DB human TR gene sequences so that V and J genes could be assigned. The TCRdist pipeline was used in a later analysis to assign CDR3 sequences and most-parsimonious VDJ recombination scenarios. In a later analysis, every TCR beta chain was defined by the combination of its CDR3 amino acid sequence and its V-gene family, and reads without a unique V-gene family were dropped. In a later analysis, 550 to 650 highly shared, low-generation-probability nucleotide sequences were removed to address suspected cross-contamination and a sequencing artifact. In a later analysis, a clonal expansion index was calculated for each public chain from normalized within-repertoire ranks of inferred template counts. In a later analysis, generation probabilities were computed with a VDJ recombination model fitted to out-of-frame rearrangements, and the resulting probabilities were checked against IGoR. In a later analysis, TCR-TCR, TCR-HLA and TCR-CMV co-occurrence was scored with hypergeometric tests, and a repertoire-size bias correction was applied to TCR pairs. A later analysis estimated false discovery rates by permuting HLA or CMV assignments 20 times. A later analysis grouped co-occurring TCRs with DBSCAN, adding TCRdist sequence similarity when clustering within HLA-allele-positive subsets. Co-occurrence clustering excluded repertoires with fewer than 30,000 or more than 120,000 public chains, plus five with anomalous nucleotide sharing. This immuneACCESS table, as held by TCRdb, lists in-frame sequences with V and J called but not all clones. Of the missing ones, under half trace to an unresolved V gene in checked studies; the others have no known cause. That table is the source of V, J and clone size, and D and trimming were worked out from the DNA. The sample table lists about 130,000 clones, roughly 80% of them with a count of one. 1.5% of the sample is in the top ten clones.

Its CDR3 holds 14 amino acids, cysteine through phenylalanine. The kept DNA is CDR3 alone, 42 bases in frame from the first base. The junction carries 13 bases between V and J, which are trimmed by 4 bases and 4 bases respectively. The germline V gene specifies SGHTA as CDR1 and FQGNSA as CDR2. The cohort consisted of 600 to 700 healthy bone marrow donors. All cohort members were sampled while nominally healthy, although unrecorded immune exposures were likely present. The donor was CMV seronegative and was included in the group of a few hundred seronegative cohort members. A peripheral blood sample was collected from each donor, and TCR beta sequencing was performed on peripheral blood mononuclear cells. The Qiagen DNeasy Blood Extraction Kit was used to extract genomic DNA from the blood cell samples. The research as a whole found: Compared with equally common non-associated chains, HLA-associated TCR beta chains in a later analysis were more clonally expanded and had lower generation probabilities. V-gene and J-gene trimming of TCR beta chains was associated with a missense DCLRE1C variant in a later genetic analysis, and the association was replicated in an independent cohort. While some public TCRs were present in many individuals, most TCR sequences turned up only very rarely across donors. A group of highly shared sequence variants was considered likely to be a technical artifact of the sequencing pipeline. Because the 87-base-pair reads could not distinguish some IMGT-functional V segments, including TRBV6-2 and TRBV6-3, those segments were excluded. The study gave a list of under 200 TCR beta chains associated with cytomegalovirus. The earlier analysis of a few hundred of the donors excluded 15 to 20 rarely observed V segments, including chromosome 9 orphons, because counts were too low. A few of the identified cytomegalovirus-associated TCR beta chains were confirmed in vitro to be specific for cytomegalovirus antigens. A further reported finding was that TCR beta sequences accurately predicted the HLA-A and HLA-B alleles for most subjects in the first cohort. In a later analysis, several top co-occurrence clusters were reported to appear linked to parvovirus B19, influenza, CMV and Epstein-Barr virus. In a later analysis, 16,951 TCR beta sequences were associated with specific HLA alleles at a false discovery rate of 0.05. Most CMV-associated TCR beta chains appeared to be HLA-restricted in a later analysis, and the HLA associations seemed to be driven largely by CMV exposure. Sequencing depth was assumed to be roughly uniform across donors in the presence/absence analyses, though that assumption may not hold. According to a later analysis, TCR association rates differed among HLA loci, with DRB1 alleles showing the most associated TCRs and HLA-C alleles showing the fewest. Immune exposure information for the cohort was limited to CMV serostatus. It was suggested by the authors that the approach could potentially be generalized to other disease states and immunological phenotypes. When HLA alleles, especially DR and DQ, strongly co-occurred, TCR associations were difficult to assign to individual alleles. In both the original and validation cohorts, the classifier was reported to diagnose cytomegalovirus status with high specificity and sensitivity. Linkage disequilibrium might explain the correlated functional status among segregating V segments, but an unknown experimental factor could not be ruled out. This cohort had only TCR beta chains sequenced, and the lack of alpha or paired-chain data limited which features could be detected. Broadly in line with IMGT annotations, most TCR beta V segments showed up in productive rearrangements about 87% or about 30% of the time in an earlier analysis of some 590 of the donors. HLA typing was unavailable for some donors at each locus, so association tests used only the typed subset. According to a later genetic analysis, donors in an Asian-associated ancestry cluster had fewer N-insertions in productive TCRs than the approximately 650-donor mean.

This clonotype was sampled from a man aged 40-49 years in good health and CMV-seronegative. This chain joins TRBV7-2 to TRBJ1-1; TRBD1 is perhaps the D gene, given 5 matching bases. Material for sequencing was PBMCs. The sequence in DNA is TGTGCCAGCAGCTCCGGGTGGGGCCCCACTGAAGCTTTCTTT. Translated, it gives CASSSGWGPTEAFF. The CDR3 plus the reference TRBV7-2 and TRBJ1-1 genes for the other parts give the full variable domain: GAGVSQSPSNKVTEKGKDVELRCDPISGHTALYWYRQSLGQGLEFLIYFQGNSAPDKSGLPSDRFSAERTGGSVSTLTIQRTQQEDSAVYLCASSSGWGPTEAFFGQGTRLTVV.